This TCR beta chain was obtained from a study of shared clonotypes between healthy human individuals. Assay used: immunoSEQ multiplex PCR; TCRdb lists only in-frame clones, some missing. In the table there are about 2.2 million clones, 93% of which are singletons. Naive CD8 cells lacked CD45RO, underwent positive selection for CCR7 and left out terminally differentiated effector memory CD45RA+ cells. The germline V gene has CDR1 SQVTM and CDR2 ANQGSEA. Trimming cost V 1 base and J 5 bases, with 6 bases left between them. The CDR3 contains 13 residues. V and J are TRBV29-1 and TRBJ2-6; no clear D. The origin of this receptor is a man aged 18-30 years in good health. Some clones in this sample may be carry-over from other donors' samples. The material sequenced was naive CD8+ T cells from PBMCs. The CDR3, as DNA: TGCAGCGTTGAAGGTCCGAGGGCCAACGTCCTGACTTTC. Its translation: CSVEGPRANVLTF. Looking up the rest from reference TRBV29-1 and TRBJ2-6 gives the full variable domain: SAVISQKPSRDICQRGTSLTIQCQVDSQVTMMFWYRQQPGQSLTLIATANQGSEATYESGFVIDKFPISRPNLTFSTLTVSNMSPEDSSIYLCSVEGPRANVLTFGAGSRLTVL.